This T cell receptor beta chain was obtained from a study of blood T cells in healthy people across ages. Study-wide results and limits: Fewer expanded clones and more diversity marked long-lived versus aged donors.

In regard to this clonotype: No antigen is known for it.

The sample, approximately 10 milliliters of peripheral blood, was drawn from each donor. For the second PCR, which ran for 7 to 11 cycles, a sample-barcoded 5' primer and a J-beta primer mix were used. Each cDNA molecule carried a tag from a template-switch adaptor that contained 12 random nucleotides. TCRdb called the 5' RACE reads again in MiXCR, with one record for every CDR3 protein. The sample contains roughly 680,000 distinct CDR3 sequences, 45% to 60% of which appear only once. The receptor comes from a woman of 80 years or more in good health. The specimen sequenced was blood.

The chain's CDR3 is CSARTNQETQYF. The CDR3 DNA reads as TGCAGTGCTAGGACTAACCAAGAGACCCAGTACTTC. The chain links TRBV20-1 to TRBJ2-5, with a tentative D call TRBD2 (5 bases). The CDR3 has 12 residues. Trimming shortened V by 3 bases and J by 0 bases, and 5 bases separated the two germline ends. Germline V gene sequence: CDR1 DFQATT, CDR2 SNEGSKA (reference sequence).